This TCR beta chain was recorded in a study of esophageal squamous cell carcinoma under preoperative chemotherapy. Study in general: Both tumor-infiltrating lymphocytes and peripheral blood T cells had their TCR repertoires profiled.

Time point specified: before preoperative PTX-NDP chemotherapy. TCRdb reanalysed the PCR reads using MiXCR and keeps one entry per CDR3 protein. This repertoire shows about 30,000 distinct CDR3 sequences, 49% found once; its top ten account for 9.5% to 15%. Germline CDR1 SGHVS, CDR2 FNYEAQ. The V and J ends lost 9 bases and 5 bases respectively, with 22 bases between them. The CDR3 has 15 amino acids. This receptor was identified in a human donor with esophageal squamous cell carcinoma. The donor label of this sample is uncertain. This specimen was acquired from a patient given preoperative chemotherapy. The rearrangement links TRBV7-6 to TRBJ2-5, with D possibly being TRBD1 or TRBD2 (5 bases each). CDR3 region: CARGPGAGDRETQYF. The CDR3 nucleotides are TGTGCCAGGGGGCCCGGGGCTGGTGACCGGGAGACCCAGTACTTC.